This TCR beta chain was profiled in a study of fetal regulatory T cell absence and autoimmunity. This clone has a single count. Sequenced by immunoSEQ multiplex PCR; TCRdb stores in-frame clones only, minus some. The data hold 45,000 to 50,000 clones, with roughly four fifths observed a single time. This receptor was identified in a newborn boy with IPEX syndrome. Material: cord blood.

The CDR3 sequence is CASAGDNNEQFF. The CDR3 region has the DNA TGTGCCTCAGCGGGGGACAACAATGAGCAGTTCTTC. The chain combines TRBV30 with TRBJ2-1, with 8 bases identical to TRBD2. Trimming removed 7 bases from V and 5 bases from J; junction bases left unmatched: 4. The CDR3 covers 12 residues. Germline CDR1 GTSNPN, CDR2 SVGIG (reference sequence).